These 20 T cell receptor beta chains originate from one sample sequenced in a study of blood T cell repertoires in COVID-19. Using immunoSEQ multiplex PCR, the repertoire was profiled, and TCRdb retains in-frame clones only, with some absent. The table lists 210,000 or so clones, about 90% of them singletons, with approximately 2.4% in the top ten. The specimen sequenced was peripheral blood. The origin of the receptors is a man aged 25 to 40 with COVID-19, enrolled during active disease.

CDR3 sequence (DNA): TGTGCCAGCAGCATTGGGGCAACGCTCACCTTC. Its translation is CASSIGATLTF. The chain has TRBV12-3 or TRBV12-4 and TRBJ1-2, with D possibly being TRBD1 (5 bases). V was pared by 6 bases and J by 13 bases, with 15 bases between. This CDR3 has 11 residues.

The chain links TRBV5-4 to TRBJ2-3, with 8 bases aligning to TRBD1. CDR1 is SGHNT and CDR2 is YYREEE in the germline V gene (reference sequence). After removal of 0 bases from V and 2 bases from J, the junction contained 2 bases not matched to a gene. This CDR3 is 15 amino acids long. CDR3 nucleotide sequence: TGTGCCAGCAGCTTGGGGACAGGGTTCACAGATACGCAGTATTTT. Translating it yields CASSLGTGFTDTQYF.

This clone appeared once. The V and J genes are TRBV9 and TRBJ2-2, with a tentative D call TRBD2 (6 bases). CDR1 SGDLS and CDR2 YYNGEE come from the germline V gene. The CDR3 is 17 amino acids. V was clipped by 0 bases and J by 0 bases, with 12 bases between them. DNA of the CDR3: TGTGCCAGCAGCGTAGAATACGGCGGGACGAACACCGGGGAGCTGTTTTTT. Translating gives CASSVEYGGTNTGELFF.

The chain uses TRBV29-1 and TRBJ2-3, with a tentative D call TRBD1 (6 bases). Trimming stripped 7 bases from V and 0 bases from J, with 14 bases between. Germline CDR1 is SQVTM and CDR2 is ANQGSEA. There are 14 residues in the CDR3. CDR3 amino acids: CSGNRDTSTDTQYF. The CDR3 DNA follows: TGCAGCGGGAACCGGGACACGAGCACAGATACGCAGTATTTT.

This sequence joins TRBV5-5 and TRBJ2-1; possible D gene TRBD2, 6 bases. Trimming left V 3 bases short and J 0 bases short, with 13 bases between. Germline V CDR1 and CDR2: SGHKS, YYEKEE (reference sequence). The CDR3 is 16 amino acids. Here the CDR3 DNA reads TGTGCCAGCAGCTCAATAGGCGGGGTCTCCTACAATGAGCAGTTCTTC. Encoded protein: CASSSIGGVSYNEQFF.

The J gene is TRBJ1-2, the V gene TRBV18; D not resolved. Germline CDR1 KGHSH, CDR2 LQKENI. The CDR3 covers 14 residues. V was trimmed by 6 bases and J by 4 bases, leaving 15 bases between them. CDR3 bases: TGTGCCAGCTCGCCCACTCGGGAGGTCTATGGCTACACCTTC. Amino acid sequence: CASSPTREVYGYTF.

The V and J genes are TRBV11-2 and TRBJ2-5; 8 bases map to TRBD2. Germline CDR1 is SGHAT and CDR2 is FQNNGV. The CDR3 is 16 amino acids. The V segment lost 5 bases and the J segment 10 bases; nucleotides outside the gene matches: 18. CDR3 sequence reads: CASSLQERGSLYGQYF. For the CDR3, the DNA is TGTGCCAGCAGCCTCCAGGAGCGGGGGTCACTGTATGGCCAGTACTTC.

This rearrangement joins TRBV19 to TRBJ2-5, with 14 bases lining up with TRBD2. CDR3 length: 18 residues. V trimming: 7 bases; J trimming: 5 bases; junction bases outside the gene matches: 15. Germline CDR1 is LNHDA and CDR2 is SQIVND (reference sequence). In DNA form, the CDR3 reads TGTGCCAGTACCCACAAGGCGACTAGCGGGAGGGCCGGTGAGACCCAGTACTTC. As protein: CASTHKATSGRAGETQYF. Full variable domain (remainder filled in from reference TRBV19 and TRBJ2-5): DGGITQSPKYLFRKEGQNVTLSCEQNLNHDAMYWYRQDPGQGLRLIYYSQIVNDFQKGDIAEGYSVSREKKESFPLTVTSAQKNPTAFYLCASTHKATSGRAGETQYFGPGTRLLVL.

On this clone: One end of the junction is discordant with germline, which a read error may explain. This rearrangement joins TRBV6-2 or TRBV6-3 to TRBJ2-7, with D uncertain. CDR3 size: 12 residues. Germline CDR1 is MNHEY and CDR2 is SVGEGT. The DNA of the CDR3 is TGTGCCAGCAGTCGCTCCGGTGGGCTTCCGTCCTTC. It translates to CASSRSGGLPSF.

This clone was seen more than once but under ten times. The genes are TRBV30 and TRBJ1-6; TRBD1 agrees at 9 bases. The CDR3 is 14 amino acids. V was pared by 7 bases and J by 6 bases, with 7 bases of the junction left unmatched. Germline CDR1 is GTSNPN and CDR2 is SVGIG (reference sequence). In DNA, the CDR3 is TGTGCCTTAGGCCACAGGGGGCTTAATTCACCCCTCCACTTT. Its translation is CALGHRGLNSPLHF.

The chain has TRBV9 and TRBJ2-5, with 11 bases identical to TRBD2. V gave up 2 bases and J gave up 2 bases; unmatched junction bases: 8. The germline gives CDR1 SGDLS, CDR2 YYNGEE. This CDR3 is built from 17 residues. In nucleotides, the CDR3 is TGTGCCAGCAGCGTGGGGACTAGCGGCCCAACACAAGAGACCCAGTACTTC. Residues: CASSVGTSGPTQETQYF.

The chain carries TRBV19 and TRBJ2-1, with 12 bases matching TRBD1. This CDR3 spans 17 amino acids. Germline V lookup: CDR1 LNHDA, CDR2 SQIVND (reference sequence). The J segment lost 3 bases and the V segment lost 3 bases, leaving 6 bases of the junction unmatched. The CDR3 DNA is TGTGCCAGTAGTATCTCCGGGACAGGGGGCGACTACAATGAGCAGTTCTTC. Protein product: CASSISGTGGDYNEQFF.

This clone was observed once. The chain uses TRBV28 and TRBJ2-7; 8 bases map to TRBD1. Per the germline V gene, CDR1 is MDHEN and CDR2 is SYDVKM. The CDR3 contains 13 residues. V shed 4 bases and J 7 bases; nucleotides not matched to a gene: 6. CDR3: CASSSGGGREQYF. In DNA, the CDR3 is TGTGCCAGCAGTTCAGGGGGCGGCAGGGAGCAGTACTTC.

This clone was detected only once. J is TRBJ1-6 and V is TRBV13; D possibly corresponds to TRBD1 (6 bases). V lost 2 bases and J 8 bases, leaving 13 bases between the germline ends. The CDR3 length is 15 residues. Germline CDR1 reads PRHDT; CDR2 reads FYEKMQ (reference sequence). In nucleotides, the CDR3 is TGTGCCAGCAGCTTATTTGCGGGGGCGGATTCACCCCTCCACTTT. This translates into CASSLFAGADSPLHF.

V gene TRBV15 combines with J gene TRBJ2-7, with 10 bases that match TRBD2. Trimming took 0 bases from V and 7 from J; bases not matched to a gene: 6. The CDR3 has 15 amino acids. The germline V gene encodes CDR1 LNHNV and CDR2 YYDKDF (reference sequence). CDR3 protein: CATSRDGLAEGEQYF. In DNA, the CDR3 is TGTGCCACCAGCAGAGATGGACTAGCGGAAGGAGAGCAGTACTTC. Complete variable domain (other parts from reference TRBV15 and TRBJ2-7): DAMVIQNPRYQVTQFGKPVTLSCSQTLNHNVMYWYQQKSSQAPKLLFHYYDKDFNNEADTPDNFQSRRPNTSFCFLDIRSPGLGDTAMYLCATSRDGLAEGEQYFGPGTRLTVT.

V is TRBV29-1 and J is TRBJ1-1; tentatively, D is TRBD1 (6 bases). Germline values: CDR1 SQVTM, CDR2 ANQGSEA. The CDR3 consists of 15 residues. V shed 5 bases and J shed 1 base, with 17 bases lying between them. The CDR3 protein is CSVRWTRGPNTEAFF. CDR3 nucleotide sequence: TGCAGCGTTCGTTGGACCAGGGGCCCGAACACTGAAGCTTTCTTT.

This clone was detected a few times. The chain combines TRBV7-2 with TRBJ2-2, with TRBD1 matching over 9 bases. V trimming: 10 bases; J trimming: 0 bases; junction bases outside the gene matches: 6. Germline CDR1 is SGHTA and CDR2 is FQGNSA. The CDR3 has 15 residues. Written as DNA, the CDR3 is TGTGCCACCAGGACAGGGGCGACGAACACCGGGGAGCTGTTTTTT. The encoded protein is CATRTGATNTGELFF.

This clone was observed a single time. The chain uses TRBV30 and TRBJ1-2; no clear D gene. Looked up from germline, CDR1 is GTSNPN and CDR2 is SVGIG (reference sequence). This CDR3 has 14 amino acids. V was cut by 1 base and J by 5 bases, with 14 bases left in between. The CDR3 coding sequence is TGTGCCTGGAGTGAGTTAGAAACCCTTTATGGCTACACCTTC. This encodes CAWSELETLYGYTF.

This clone has only a few counts. Other DNA sequences in the same sample also yield this CDR3. The chain combines TRBV5-6 with TRBJ1-1; D is undetermined. Between the trimmed V and J ends, which lost 2 bases and 5 bases, there was a span of 7 bases. The germline CDR1 and CDR2 sequences are SGHDT and YYEEEE. The CDR3 is 12 residues long. The DNA for the CDR3 is TGTGCCAGCAGCTTCAGGATAACTGAAGCTTTCTTT. Translated, it gives CASSFRITEAFF.

This clone was seen a single time. The rearrangement uses TRBV3-1 (or the pseudogene TRBV3-2) and TRBJ2-3; D is unresolved. Germline V lookup: CDR1 LGHDT, CDR2 YNNKEL (reference sequence). With 4 bases removed from V and 2 bases from J, the gap between germline ends came to 16 bases. The CDR3 covers 16 residues. This chain's CDR3 is CASSPLGRQPTDTQYF. The CDR3 bases are TGTGCCAGCAGCCCTTTGGGCCGTCAGCCCACAGATACGCAGTATTTT.